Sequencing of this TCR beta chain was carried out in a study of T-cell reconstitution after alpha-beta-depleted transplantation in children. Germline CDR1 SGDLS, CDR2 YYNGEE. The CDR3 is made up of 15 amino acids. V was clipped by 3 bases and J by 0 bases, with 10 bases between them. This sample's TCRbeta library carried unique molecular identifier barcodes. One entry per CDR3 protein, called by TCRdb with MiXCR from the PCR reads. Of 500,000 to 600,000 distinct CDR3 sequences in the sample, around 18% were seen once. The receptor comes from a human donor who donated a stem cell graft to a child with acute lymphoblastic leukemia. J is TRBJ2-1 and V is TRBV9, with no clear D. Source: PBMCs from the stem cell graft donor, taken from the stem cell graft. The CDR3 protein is CASSGGPSSYNEQFF. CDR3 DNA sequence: TGTGCCAGCAGCGGAGGACCTAGCTCCTACAATGAGCAGTTCTTC.